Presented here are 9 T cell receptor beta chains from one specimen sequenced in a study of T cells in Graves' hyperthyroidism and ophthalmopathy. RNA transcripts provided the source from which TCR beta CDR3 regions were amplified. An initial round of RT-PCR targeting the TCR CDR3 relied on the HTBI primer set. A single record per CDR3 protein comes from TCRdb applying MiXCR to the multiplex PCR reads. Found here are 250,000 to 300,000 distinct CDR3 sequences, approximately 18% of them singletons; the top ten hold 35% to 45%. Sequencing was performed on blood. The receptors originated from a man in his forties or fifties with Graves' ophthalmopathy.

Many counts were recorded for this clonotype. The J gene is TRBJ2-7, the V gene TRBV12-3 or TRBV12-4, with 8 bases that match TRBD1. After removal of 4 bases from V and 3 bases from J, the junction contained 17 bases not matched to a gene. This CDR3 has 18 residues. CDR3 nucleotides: TGTGCCAGCAGTTCAACTTATGACCTGGACAGGGCTTACTACGAGCAGTACTTC. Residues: CASSSTYDLDRAYYEQYF.

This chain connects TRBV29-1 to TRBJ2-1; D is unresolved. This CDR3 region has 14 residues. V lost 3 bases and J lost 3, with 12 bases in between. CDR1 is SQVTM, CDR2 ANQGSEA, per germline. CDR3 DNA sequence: TGCAGCGTTGACTGGACGGCCAACTACAATGAGCAGTTCTTC. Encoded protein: CSVDWTANYNEQFF.

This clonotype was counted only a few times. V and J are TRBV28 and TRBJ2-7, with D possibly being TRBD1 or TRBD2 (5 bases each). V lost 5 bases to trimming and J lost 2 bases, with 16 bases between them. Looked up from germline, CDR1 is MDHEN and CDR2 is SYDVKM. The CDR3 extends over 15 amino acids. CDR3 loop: CASSLPGHQTYEQYF. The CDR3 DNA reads TGTGCCAGCAGTCTGCCGGGGCACCAGACCTACGAGCAGTACTTC.

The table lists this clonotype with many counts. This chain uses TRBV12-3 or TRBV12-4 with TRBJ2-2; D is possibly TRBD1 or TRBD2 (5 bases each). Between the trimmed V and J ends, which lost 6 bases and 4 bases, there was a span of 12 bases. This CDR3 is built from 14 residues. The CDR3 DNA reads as TGTGCCAGCAGGGGAAGGGACCGCACCGGGGAGCTGTTTTTT. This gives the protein CASRGRDRTGELFF.

CDR3 nucleotide sequence: TGTGCCAGCTTCTTAGGGGCGATGACTGAAGCTTTCTTT. Protein product: CASFLGAMTEAFF. The rearrangement links TRBV12-3 or TRBV12-4 to TRBJ1-1; a possible D gene is TRBD1 (5 bases). The V end was cut by 8 bases, the J end by 5 bases, with 15 bases between. The CDR3 is 13 amino acids.

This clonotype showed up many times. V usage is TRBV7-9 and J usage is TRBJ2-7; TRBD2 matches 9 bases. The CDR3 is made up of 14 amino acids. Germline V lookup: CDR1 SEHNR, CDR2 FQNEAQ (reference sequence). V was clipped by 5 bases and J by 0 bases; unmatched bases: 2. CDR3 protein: CASSGSGSSYEQYF. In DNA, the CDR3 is TGTGCCAGCAGCGGTAGCGGGAGCTCCTACGAGCAGTACTTC.

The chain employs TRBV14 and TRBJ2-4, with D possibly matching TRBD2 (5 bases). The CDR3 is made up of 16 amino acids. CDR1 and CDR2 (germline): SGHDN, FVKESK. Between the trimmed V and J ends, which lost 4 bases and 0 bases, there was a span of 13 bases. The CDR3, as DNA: TGTGCCAGCAGCCTGCGGAGGATTATAGCCAAAAACATTCAGTACTTC. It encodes CASSLRRIIAKNIQYF.

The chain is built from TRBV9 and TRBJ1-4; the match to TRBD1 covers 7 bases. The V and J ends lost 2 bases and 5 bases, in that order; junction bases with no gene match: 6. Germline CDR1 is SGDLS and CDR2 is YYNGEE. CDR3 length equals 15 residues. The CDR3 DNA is TGTGCCAGCAGCGTGGAGACAGGGAGAAATGAAAAACTGTTTTTT. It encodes CASSVETGRNEKLFF.

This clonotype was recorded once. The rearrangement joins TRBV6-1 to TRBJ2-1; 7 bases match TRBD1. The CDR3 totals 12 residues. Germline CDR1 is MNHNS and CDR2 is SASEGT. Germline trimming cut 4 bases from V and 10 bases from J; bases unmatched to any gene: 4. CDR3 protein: CASSGGQLEQFF. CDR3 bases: TGTGCCAGCAGTGGGGGACAGTTAGAGCAGTTCTTC.